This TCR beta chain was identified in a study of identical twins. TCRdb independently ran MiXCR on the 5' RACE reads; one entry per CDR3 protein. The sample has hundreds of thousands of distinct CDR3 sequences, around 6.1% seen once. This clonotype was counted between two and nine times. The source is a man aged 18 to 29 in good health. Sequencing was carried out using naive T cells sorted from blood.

The CDR3 DNA sequence: TGTGCCAGCAGTTTTTCCGGGGGCCGGGTCACCGGGGAGCTGTTTTTT. This sequence encodes CASSFSGGRVTGELFF. V usage is TRBV12-3 or TRBV12-4 and J usage is TRBJ2-2; D may correspond to TRBD1 or TRBD2 (6 bases each). The CDR3 runs to 16 residues. Trimming took 3 bases from V and 4 from J, leaving 15 bases between them.